Listed below are T cell receptor beta chains from one sample, sequenced in a study of blood T cell repertoires in COVID-19. Measured with immunoSEQ multiplex PCR; TCRdb has only the in-frame clones, and not every one. The sample contains some 150,000 clones, 84% of which appear only once. Source material: peripheral blood. These receptors came from a woman between 50 and 59 years old in a cohort sampled during active or convalescent COVID-19. Both conserved end residues are part of each CDR3. A D gene is named only where the DNA matches it firmly. Part of the rows lack a size; the others show once, few, many or a class for expanded clones.

v_gene,abundance,j_gene,d_gene,CDR3nt,CDR3aa
TRBV7-9,-,TRBJ2-5,-,TGTGCCAGCAGCTCGTCAGGGTTTCCAGAGACCCAGTACTTC,CASSSSGFPETQYF
TRBV15,-,TRBJ1-2,-,TGTGCCACCAGCCGAGTCGTCGGGAACTATGGCTACACCTTC,CATSRVVGNYGYTF
TRBV5-8,once,TRBJ1-1,-,TGTGCCAGCAGAAAGGCGGGCGGGGAGAACACTGAAGCTTTCTTT,CASRKAGGENTEAFF
TRBV7-2,once,TRBJ2-7,TRBD1,TGTGCCAGCAGCCCCACGGACAGGGGGCGATACGAGCAGTACTTC,CASSPTDRGRYEQYF
TRBV19,-,TRBJ1-1,TRBD1,TGTGCCAGTAGTAGGACAGGGCGAGGGGTCACTGAAGCTTTCTTT,CASSRTGRGVTEAFF
TRBV19,-,TRBJ1-4,-,TGTGCCAGTAGTATAGGGGGGGAGAGTTCTGAAAAACTGTTTTTT,CASSIGGESSEKLFF
TRBV7-9,-,TRBJ1-6,-,TGTGCCAGCAGTTCAGATGACTATAATTCACCCCTCCACTTT,CASSSDDYNSPLHF
TRBV5-1,once,TRBJ2-3,TRBD2,TGCGCCAGCAGCTTGGGTAGCGGGGGGGCAGATACGCAGTATTTT,CASSLGSGGADTQYF
TRBV6-1,-,TRBJ2-3,TRBD2,TGTGCCAGCAGTGAAGTGGGCGGGGGGGCTGTAGATACGCAGTATTTT,CASSEVGGGAVDTQYF
TRBV2,-,TRBJ2-2,-,TGTGCCAGCAGTTCCGCAGGGGCGTGGGGGGAGCTGTTTTTT,CASSSAGAWGELFF
TRBV6-5,-,TRBJ1-2,-,TGTGCCAGCAGTTACATGGGGGGGATCGGGTATGGCTACACCTTC,CASSYMGGIGYGYTF
TRBV9,-,TRBJ2-2,-,TGTGCCAGCAGCCCGCGACAGACCGGGGAGCTGTTTTTT,CASSPRQTGELFF
TRBV15,once,TRBJ1-5,-,TGTGCCACCAGCAGCCTAGGGGGACCTCAGCCCCAGCATTTT,CATSSLGGPQPQHF
TRBV6-6,-,TRBJ2-7,TRBD2,TGTGCCAGCACCATAGCGGGGGGCATCGACGAGCAGTACTTC,CASTIAGGIDEQYF
TRBV5-6,-,TRBJ1-6,TRBD1,TGTGCCAGCAGACTGGGACAGGGCGGTTCACCCCTCCACTTT,CASRLGQGGSPLHF
TRBV4-1,-,TRBJ1-1,-,TGCGCCAGCAGCCGGGGCCCGGGGGGCACTGAAGCTTTCTTT,CASSRGPGGTEAFF
TRBV19,-,TRBJ1-5,-,TGTGCCAGTAGTATAGCAAGGACAACGAGCAATCAGCCCCAGCATTTT,CASSIARTTSNQPQHF
TRBV2,-,TRBJ1-3,TRBD1,TGTGCCAGCCGGGACAGGGTCGGCGCCATATATTTT,CASRDRVGAIYF
TRBV11-2,-,TRBJ1-2,TRBD1,TGTGCCAGCAGCTTATTGACCCCCGACAGGGGGCTGCGAGGCTACACCTTC,CASSLLTPDRGLRGYTF
TRBV9,-,TRBJ1-5,-,TGTGCCAGCAGCGTAGAGGCAGGAGGGAATCAGCCCCAGCATTTT,CASSVEAGGNQPQHF
TRBV2,-,TRBJ1-2,TRBD1,TGTGCCAGCAGTTTTTTACAGGGGTTTGACTATGGCTACACCTTC,CASSFLQGFDYGYTF
TRBV5-1,-,TRBJ1-5,-,TGCGCCAGCAGCTTGTGTTTGCCAACAGGGAAAATCCCTTTAGGCCCGAATCAGCCCCAGCATTTT,CASSLCLPTGKIPLGPNQPQHF
TRBV19,-,TRBJ1-6,-,TGTGCCAGTAGCTATACAGGGATAAGTTCACCCCTCCACTTT,CASSYTGISSPLHF
TRBV11-2,-,TRBJ1-3,-,TGTGCCAGCAGCTGGGGGGGTGGAAACACCATATATTTT,CASSWGGGNTIYF
TRBV3-1/TRBV3-2,-,TRBJ1-5,-,TGTGCCAGCAGCTCTGGACATAGCAATCAGCCCCAGCATTTT,CASSSGHSNQPQHF
TRBV5-1,-,TRBJ2-3,TRBD2,TGCGCCAGCAGCTTAATCGGCGGGGGGGCATTAGATACGCAGTATTTT,CASSLIGGGALDTQYF
TRBV5-1,-,TRBJ2-1,TRBD1,TGCGCCAGCAGCTTTACTAGGACAGGGGGCGCTGGAAATGAGCAGTTCTTC,CASSFTRTGGAGNEQFF
TRBV5-6,-,TRBJ1-1,TRBD1,TGTGCCAGCACCCCTAGGGACAGGGGGGACACTGAAGCTTTCTTT,CASTPRDRGDTEAFF
TRBV6-2/TRBV6-3,-,TRBJ2-5,TRBD2,TGTGCCAGCAGTTACCCAGGACTAGCGGGGGGGCCGGTCCTCCAAGAGACCCAGTACTTC,CASSYPGLAGGPVLQETQYF
TRBV13,-,TRBJ1-2,TRBD1,TGTGCCAGCAGCTCCCGACAGGGTGTCTACACCTTC,CASSSRQGVYTF
TRBV11-1,-,TRBJ1-1,TRBD1,TGTGCCAGCAGCTTCGGACAGGGCATGAACACTGAAGCTTTCTTT,CASSFGQGMNTEAFF
TRBV19,-,TRBJ2-6,TRBD2,TGTGCCAGTAGTCCCTCTGGAGCGGGGGGCAGCTCTGGGGCCAACGTCCTGACTTTC,CASSPSGAGGSSGANVLTF
TRBV6-1,-,TRBJ2-7,TRBD2,TGTGCCAGCAGTGAAGCTAGCGGGGGGCGATACGAGCAGTACTTC,CASSEASGGRYEQYF
TRBV5-1,-,TRBJ2-3,TRBD2,TGCGCCAGCAGCTTGGCGACTAGCGGAGACACAGATACGCAGTATTTT,CASSLATSGDTDTQYF
TRBV11-2,-,TRBJ1-6,TRBD1,TGTGCCAGCAGCTTATCGAAAGGCACAGGGGTCAATTCACCCCTCCACTTT,CASSLSKGTGVNSPLHF
TRBV19,-,TRBJ1-4,-,TGTGCCAGTAGGGACTTCCCGGGAGAAAAACTGTTTTTT,CASRDFPGEKLFF
TRBV29-1,few,TRBJ2-2,-,TGCAGCGTTGAAGGGCAGGCGAACACCGGGGAGCTGTTTTTT,CSVEGQANTGELFF
TRBV2,-,TRBJ1-1,TRBD1,TGTGCCAGCACTCGGACAGGGGGGATGAACACTGAAGCTTTCTTT,CASTRTGGMNTEAFF
TRBV12-3/TRBV12-4,-,TRBJ2-1,-,TGTGCCAGCAGCTCGGCCGACAGGGAGCAGTTCTTC,CASSSADREQFF
TRBV3-1/TRBV3-2,-,TRBJ2-5,TRBD2,TGTGCCACCGCTAAAAAAGGGAGCGGGGTGATCCAAGAGACCCAGTACTTC,CATAKKGSGVIQETQYF
TRBV11-2,-,TRBJ1-2,-,TGTGCCAGCAGCTTTACGGACTATGGCTACACCTTC,CASSFTDYGYTF
TRBV11-2,-,TRBJ2-5,TRBD2,TGTGCCAGCAGCCTCGGGGGGGTACAAGAGACCCAGTACTTC,CASSLGGVQETQYF
TRBV27,-,TRBJ1-6,TRBD1,TGTGCCAGCAGTTTTAGGACAGGGAATTCACCCCTCCACTTT,CASSFRTGNSPLHF
TRBV9,-,TRBJ2-5,-,TGTGCCAGCAGCGTAGATCCCGTAGGGGGGGCCCAAGAGACCCAGTACTTC,CASSVDPVGGAQETQYF
TRBV5-6,-,TRBJ1-2,TRBD1,TGTGCCAGCAGCTGGCGACAGGGGGGCACCTATGGCTACACCTTC,CASSWRQGGTYGYTF